These 3 T cell receptor beta chains came from one sample sequenced in a study of identical twins (dated by TCRdb to 2016 to 2017). Library preparation was by 5' RACE. The reads were generated on an Illumina HiSeq 2000. In-frame beta chains were kept once TCRdb had trimmed the public reads at Q25 with fastp and called clones with MiXCR. Rows matching on CDR3 protein sequence are summarized as one entry with the most common DNA and genes. The sample table records a few hundred thousand distinct CDR3 sequences; approximately 8.3% of these occur just once. Of the sample, about 3% is held by the ten largest clones. The data were also submitted as part of a second study, on yellow fever vaccine responses in identical twins.

Sequenced sample: CD8+ T cells sorted from blood. The receptors were gathered from a woman aged 18-29 years in good health.

This clonotype was detected ten times or more. The V and J genes are TRBV15 and TRBJ2-2, with D possibly TRBD2 on 6 matching bases. Trimming pared 3 bases from V and 6 bases from J, leaving 14 bases between. The CDR3 extends over 15 amino acids. CDR1 and CDR2 from the germline V gene are LNHNV and YYDKDF (reference sequence). CDR3 amino acids: CATSSGEREAGELFF. In DNA, the CDR3 is TGTGCCACCAGCAGCGGTGAAAGGGAGGCCGGGGAGCTGTTTTTT. Full variable domain (outside the CDR3, taken from reference TRBV15 and TRBJ2-2): DAMVIQNPRYQVTQFGKPVTLSCSQTLNHNVMYWYQQKSSQAPKLLFHYYDKDFNNEADTPDNFQSRRPNTSFCFLDIRSPGLGDTAMYLCATSSGEREAGELFFGEGSRLTVL.

The chain has TRBV5-1 and TRBJ1-1; TRBD1 matches 7 bases. Germline CDR1 is SGHRS and CDR2 is YFSETQ. The CDR3 loop spans 14 amino acids. V gave up 4 bases and J gave up 2 bases; unmatched junction bases: 5. The CDR3 here is CASSRDSLNTEAFF. Written as DNA, the CDR3 is TGCGCCAGCAGCCGGGACAGCTTAAACACTGAAGCTTTCTTT.

This clonotype was counted ten times or more. The chain carries TRBV27 and TRBJ1-5; possible D gene TRBD1, 5 bases. Trimming pared 7 bases from V and 2 bases from J, leaving 9 bases between. CDR1 is MNHEY, CDR2 SMNVEV, per germline (reference sequence). The CDR3 contains 13 residues. The CDR3 nucleotides are TGTGCCAGCACTGGGGGGGGCAATCAGCCCCAGCATTTT. This sequence encodes CASTGGGNQPQHF.